This entry features one TCR beta chain sequence. The data stem from a study of blood T cells in healthy people across ages. Turning to the study itself: Template switching recovered approximately one barcoded beta molecule for every two T cells.

Together with a sample-barcoded 5' primer, a J-beta primer mix was included in a second PCR lasting 7 to 11 cycles. Via MiXCR, TCRdb re-called the 5' RACE reads, giving one row per CDR3 protein. The sample has hundreds of thousands of distinct CDR3 sequences; around 28% are singletons. This CDR3 has 18 amino acids. J was trimmed by 5 bases and V by 0 bases; bases with no gene match: 11. CDR1 SGHTA and CDR2 FQGNSA come from the germline V gene. The TCR comes from an elderly woman in good health. The sequenced sample was blood. The V and J genes are TRBV7-2 and TRBJ2-3; 10 nucleotides align to TRBD2. The CDR3: CASSLAHSSGGALDTQYF. DNA of the CDR3: TGTGCCAGCAGCTTAGCCCACTCCAGCGGGGGGGCCTTAGATACGCAGTATTTT.